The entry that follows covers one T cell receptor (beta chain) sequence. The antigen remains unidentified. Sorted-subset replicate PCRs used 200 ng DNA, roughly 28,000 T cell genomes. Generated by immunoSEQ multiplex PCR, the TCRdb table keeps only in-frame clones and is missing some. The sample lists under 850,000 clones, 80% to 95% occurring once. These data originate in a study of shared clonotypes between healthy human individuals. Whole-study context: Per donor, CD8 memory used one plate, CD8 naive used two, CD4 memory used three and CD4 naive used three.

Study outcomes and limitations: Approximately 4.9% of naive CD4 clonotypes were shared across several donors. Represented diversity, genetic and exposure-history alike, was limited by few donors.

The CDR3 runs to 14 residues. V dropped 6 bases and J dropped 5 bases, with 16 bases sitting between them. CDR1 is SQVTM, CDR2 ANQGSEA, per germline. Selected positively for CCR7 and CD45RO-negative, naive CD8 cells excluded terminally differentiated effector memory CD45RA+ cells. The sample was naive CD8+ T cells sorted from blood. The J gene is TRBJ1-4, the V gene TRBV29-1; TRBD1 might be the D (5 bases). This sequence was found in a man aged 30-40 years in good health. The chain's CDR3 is CSVTQTDLNEKLFF. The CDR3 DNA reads TGCAGCGTGACGCAGACAGACCTGAATGAAAAACTGTTTTTT.